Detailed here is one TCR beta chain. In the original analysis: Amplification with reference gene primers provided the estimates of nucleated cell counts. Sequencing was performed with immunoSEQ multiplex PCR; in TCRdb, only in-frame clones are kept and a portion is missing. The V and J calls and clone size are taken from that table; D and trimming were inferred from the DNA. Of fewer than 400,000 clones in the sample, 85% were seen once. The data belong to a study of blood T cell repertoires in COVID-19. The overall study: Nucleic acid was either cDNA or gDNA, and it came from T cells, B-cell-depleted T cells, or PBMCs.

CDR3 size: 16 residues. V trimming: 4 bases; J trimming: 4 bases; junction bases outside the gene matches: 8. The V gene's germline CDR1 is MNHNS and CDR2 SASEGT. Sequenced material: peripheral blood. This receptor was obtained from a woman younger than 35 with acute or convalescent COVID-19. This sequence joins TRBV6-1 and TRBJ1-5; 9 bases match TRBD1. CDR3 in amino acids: CASSGGTGGGNQPQHF. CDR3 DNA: TGTGCCAGCAGTGGAGGAACAGGGGGCGGAAATCAGCCCCAGCATTTT.